Listed below are T cell receptor beta chains from one sample, sequenced in a study of shared clonotypes between healthy human individuals. Sequenced by immunoSEQ multiplex PCR; TCRdb stores in-frame clones only, minus some. Among under 850,000 clones listed, more than 85% were seen once. Sequencing input: naive CD8+ T cells sorted from blood. The receptors were sampled from a man aged 25 to 40 in good health. Both conserved end residues are part of each CDR3. The D gene is left open where the match is weak. Not all rows give a size; the values are once, few, many and, for expanded clones, a class.

d_gene	abundance	v_gene	len	CDR3aa
TRBD1	-	TRBV28	15	CASSFRGRSSYEQYF
-	-	TRBV28	15	CASSISLSGGYEQYF
-	-	TRBV30	14	CAWSVMGGSYEQYF
-	-	TRBV28	11	CARRVNNEQFF
TRBD1	-	TRBV27	12	CAIWTGGNEQFF
TRBD1	once	TRBV29-1	12	CSVKGQGYEQYF
-	-	TRBV4-1	14	CASSQDGGSYEQYF
-	-	TRBV7-2	15	CASSSGDSSTDTQYF
TRBD2	-	TRBV5-4	14	CASRRLAGPHEQYF
TRBD2	-	TRBV7-8	16	CASSLYHGGSTETQYF
TRBD1	-	TRBV10-3	13	CAIMEGQVNEQYF
-	-	TRBV2	17	CARKSTGALPGANVLTF
-	-	TRBV7-9	16	CASSFPLAESTDTQYF